The 15 T cell receptor beta chains reported below all come from one sample, sequenced in a study of blood T cell repertoires in COVID-19. Libraries were prepared by immunoSEQ multiplex PCR; TCRdb keeps only in-frame clonotypes and omits some of them. The data show about 260,000 clones, around 90% seen once. Specimen: PBMCs or T cells enriched from blood (not recorded which). These receptors came from a woman aged 30 to 39 with acute COVID-19.

The chain employs TRBV20-1 and TRBJ1-5, with 7 bases lining up with TRBD1. CDR1 is DFQATT, CDR2 SNEGSKA, per germline (reference sequence). The CDR3 length is 15 residues. V lost 3 bases to trimming and J lost 4 bases; unmatched junction nucleotides: 9. CDR3 loop: CSASEAGTENQPQHF. CDR3 DNA: TGCAGTGCTAGTGAAGCCGGGACAGAAAATCAGCCCCAGCATTTT.

The genes are TRBV14 and TRBJ1-1; the D gene is possibly TRBD1 (6 bases). V dropped 5 bases and J dropped 3 bases, with 19 bases sitting between them. The CDR3 length is 16 residues. Germline V gene lookup returns CDR1 SGHDN and CDR2 FVKESK. CDR3 residues: CASSFVMGALDTEAFF. The CDR3 bases are TGTGCCAGCAGCTTCGTAATGGGGGCCTTAGACACTGAAGCTTTCTTT. Full variable domain (remainder filled in from reference TRBV14 and TRBJ1-1): EAGVTQFPSHSVIEKGQTVTLRCDPISGHDNLYWYRRVMGKEIKFLLHFVKESKQDESGMPNNRFLAERTGGTYSTLKVQPAELEDSGVYFCASSFVMGALDTEAFFGQGTRLTVV.

V is TRBV10-3 and J is TRBJ1-1, with 8 bases fitting TRBD1. V was clipped by 4 bases and J by 3 bases; unmatched bases: 4. Germline V gene sequence: CDR1 ENHRY, CDR2 SYGVKD. The CDR3 extends over 14 amino acids. The CDR3 loop reads CAISASTGDTEAFF. The CDR3 DNA follows: TGTGCCATCAGTGCCTCGACAGGGGACACTGAAGCTTTCTTT.

The rearrangement uses TRBV7-8 and TRBJ2-7; D unclear. Germline assignment: CDR1 SGHVS and CDR2 FQNEAQ. The CDR3 is made up of 13 amino acids. Trimming left V 1 base short and J 2 bases short, with 6 bases between. Here the CDR3 reads CASSLVVAYEQYF. CDR3 sequence (DNA): TGTGCCAGCAGCTTAGTTGTCGCCTACGAGCAGTACTTC. Based on the CDR3 plus reference TRBV7-8 and TRBJ2-7, the full variable domain is GAGVSQSPRYKVAKRGQDVALRCDPISGHVSLFWYQQALGQGPEFLTYFQNEAQLDKSGLPSDRFFAERPEGSVSTLKIQRTQQEDSAVYLCASSLVVAYEQYFGPGTRLTVT.

This clone occurred a few times. The CDR3 loop reads CASSRQGNVNTEAFF. CDR3 nucleotide sequence: TGTGCCAGCAGTCGACAGGGAAATGTGAACACTGAAGCTTTCTTT. The rearrangement links TRBV25-1 to TRBJ1-1, with TRBD1 matching over 7 bases. Losses at the gene ends were 5 bases for V and 0 bases for J; bases not matched to a gene: 6. Germline lookup yields CDR1 MGHDK and CDR2 SYGVNS. The CDR3 length is 15 residues.

The genes are TRBV24-1 and TRBJ2-5, with TRBD2 identical over 11 bases. Germline CDR1 reads KGHDR; CDR2 reads SFDVKD. Trimming at V came to 3 bases and at J to 0 bases, leaving 5 bases not matched to a gene. CDR3 size: 17 residues. CDR3 in DNA: TGTGCCACCAGTGATGCTCGACTAGCGGGGTACCAAGAGACCCAGTACTTC. Residues: CATSDARLAGYQETQYF.

Here the CDR3 DNA reads TGTGCCAGCAGCCAAGGAGGAGTGGTCTACGAGCAGTACTTC. Protein product: CASSQGGVVYEQYF. V gene TRBV3-1 (or the pseudogene TRBV3-2) combines with J gene TRBJ2-7; D is unresolved. Germline V gene data show CDR1 as LGHDT and CDR2 as YNNKEL (reference sequence). Trimming pared 1 base from V and 3 bases from J, leaving 10 bases between. This CDR3 has 14 residues.

The gene calls are TRBV27 and TRBJ2-7; the match to TRBD1 covers 10 bases. The V gene end was trimmed by 5 bases and the J gene end by 3 bases; junction bases not matched to a gene: 4. Germline-derived CDR1 and CDR2 are MNHEY and SMNVEV (reference sequence). The CDR3 length is 14 residues. CDR3 loop: CASSAGTGVYEQYF. CDR3 coding DNA: TGTGCCAGCAGTGCCGGGACAGGGGTCTACGAGCAGTACTTC.

V usage is TRBV7-2 and J usage is TRBJ1-2, with TRBD1 identical over 9 bases. Germline CDR1 reads SGHTA; CDR2 reads FQGNSA. J lost 7 bases, V lost 4 bases, and 4 bases had no gene match. The CDR3 extends over 13 amino acids. The CDR3 coding sequence is TGTGCCAGCAGCTGGACAGGGGAGGCTGGCTACACCTTC. Amino acid sequence: CASSWTGEAGYTF.

CDR3 region: CASSLSGELFF. The CDR3 nucleotides read TGCGCCAGCAGTCTCAGCGGGGAGCTGTTTTTT. The chain joins TRBV23-1 to TRBJ2-2; D is ambiguous. TRBV23-1 falls under the ORF class, with uncertain function. V lost 4 bases and J 7 bases, leaving 4 bases between the germline ends. The CDR3 contains 11 residues.

This clone was seen once. This rearrangement joins TRBV9 to TRBJ1-5; D is possibly TRBD1 (6 bases). With 0 bases removed from V and 5 bases from J, the gap between germline ends came to 9 bases. The CDR3 consists of 14 residues. Germline V CDR1 and CDR2: SGDLS, YYNGEE. This chain's CDR3 is CASSVGTEDQPQHF. The CDR3 nucleotides read TGTGCCAGCAGCGTAGGGACAGAAGATCAGCCCCAGCATTTT.

The rearrangement joins TRBV4-2 to TRBJ2-1; D remains ambiguous. Germline values: CDR1 LGHNA, CDR2 YNFKEQ. The CDR3 extends over 13 amino acids. V was trimmed by 1 base and J by 4 bases, leaving 5 bases between them. The CDR3 sequence is CASSQVSYNEQFF. The CDR3 bases are TGTGCCAGCAGCCAAGTCTCTTACAATGAGCAGTTCTTC.

The chain links TRBV28 to TRBJ1-3, with a possible D match to TRBD1 (6 bases). This CDR3 spans 16 amino acids. Germline assignment: CDR1 MDHEN and CDR2 SYDVKM. Deletions cut 6 bases from V and 3 bases from J, with 18 bases between. The CDR3 sequence is CASRLNRVIVGNTIYF. CDR3 nucleotides: TGTGCCAGCAGACTCAACAGGGTTATTGTTGGAAACACCATATATTTT.

The chain is built from TRBV7-8 and TRBJ2-1, with TRBD2 as a possible D gene (5 bases). The CDR3 is made up of 16 amino acids. V lost 1 base and J 5 bases, leaving 15 bases between the germline ends. Germline loops: CDR1 SGHVS, CDR2 FQNEAQ. CDR3 amino acids: CASSLGPRTVNNEQFF. CDR3 in DNA: TGTGCCAGCAGCTTAGGTCCTCGGACTGTCAACAATGAGCAGTTCTTC.

The chain joins TRBV6-5 to TRBJ2-5, with D perhaps TRBD2 (5 bases). The CDR3 spans 15 residues. CDR1 and CDR2 (germline): MNHEY, SVGAGI. V lost 7 bases and J 2 bases, leaving 17 bases between the germline ends. The CDR3, as DNA: TGTGCCAGCACCTCCTCCAGGAGGCGACAAGAGACCCAGTACTTC. Its protein is CASTSSRRRQETQYF.